The rows below give T cell receptor beta chains drawn from one sample of a study of monozygotic twins with inflammatory bowel disease. TCRdb reanalyzed the 5' RACE reads and collapses them to one entry per CDR3 protein, without DNA. The clone table shows roughly 160,000 distinct CDR3 sequences, with the ten largest holding roughly 2.3%. The sample comprised blood. The receptors derive from a human donor with ulcerative colitis or Crohn's disease, or a healthy co-twin of an affected twin (not recorded which). CDR3s include the opening cysteine and the closing phenylalanine or tryptophan. The order of the fields is J gene, CDR3 length, V gene, CDR3 protein.

TRBJ2-1,17,TRBV20-1,CSARDLSGRDPMNEQFF
TRBJ1-2,15,TRBV2,CASSELGQGASGYTF
TRBJ2-3,18,TRBV3-1,CASSQEGIAGVGVDTQYF
TRBJ2-5,13,TRBV11-2,CASSETGAETQYF
TRBJ2-1,14,TRBV15,CATSRPGQVAAEFF
TRBJ1-4,12,TRBV20-1,CSARGQDEKLFF
TRBJ2-5,14,TRBV3-1,CASSSPGTEETQYF
TRBJ2-2,13,TRBV6-2/TRBV6-3,CASSYAGAGELFF
TRBJ1-6,14,TRBV20-1,CSAKEQGNNSPLHF
TRBJ2-1,15,TRBV29-1,CSARGGQETYNEQFF
TRBJ2-5,13,TRBV7-2,CASSTSLGETQYF
TRBJ2-7,12,TRBV28,CASTAGNYEQYF
TRBJ2-5,14,TRBV28,CASSFSWGEETQYF
TRBJ1-3,18,TRBV5-1,CASSSTSGGIFSGNTIYF
TRBJ2-1,14,TRBV7-2,CASSPWGLHNEQFF
TRBJ2-3,12,TRBV5-1,CASSPTLDTQYF
TRBJ1-2,12,TRBV20-1,CSACQLLYGYTF
TRBJ1-5,16,TRBV19,CASSLTSGTGNQPQHF
TRBJ2-2,13,TRBV6-4,CASSEGEPGELFF
TRBJ2-3,14,TRBV7-9,CASSLVREAGTQYF
TRBJ1-2,14,TRBV4-3,CASSPLEGASGYTF
TRBJ1-3,14,TRBV20-1,CSATYPSSGNTIYF
TRBJ2-7,18,TRBV11-2,CASSTPSGRASYYYEQYF
TRBJ2-5,14,TRBV7-9,CASSLGEVGETQYF
TRBJ2-6,14,TRBV6-5,CASSYSTGANVLTF
TRBJ1-5,13,TRBV20-1,CSAMGQGGQPQHF
TRBJ1-2,15,TRBV5-1,CASSLSAIPNYGYTF
TRBJ2-7,15,TRBV9,CASSPWTSGSGEQYF
TRBJ2-1,17,TRBV5-1,CASSLQLTGSGYNEQFF
TRBJ2-2,16,TRBV5-1,CASSLGSGTGTGELFF
TRBJ2-3,14,TRBV28,CASSLGGVADTQYF
TRBJ1-5,14,TRBV7-2,CASSQDSFNQPQHF
TRBJ1-2,14,TRBV18,CASSPPGRTGGYTF
TRBJ2-3,15,TRBV20-1,CSATWGSFRTDTQYF
TRBJ2-3,15,TRBV2,CASSEGGTPVDTQYF
TRBJ2-2,15,TRBV5-1,CASSLLQINTGELFF
TRBJ2-3,14,TRBV28,CASSSIGLGDTQYF
TRBJ2-2,15,TRBV20-1,CSARTQPGGNGELFF
TRBJ2-3,16,TRBV7-2,CASSLQTSGGTDTQYF
TRBJ2-7,16,TRBV7-9,CASSLGASGYSYEQYF
TRBJ2-1,15,TRBV28,CASSLWTGAGNEQFF
TRBJ1-5,16,TRBV5-6,CASSLEGQPSNQGQHF
TRBJ1-5,14,TRBV12-3/TRBV12-4,CASRPIADNQPQHF
TRBJ2-2,15,TRBV20-1,CSARKGHLLTGELFF
TRBJ2-1,15,TRBV3-1,CASSHTGSSYNEQFF
TRBJ2-1,13,TRBV4-3,CASSQDPDYEQFF
TRBJ2-3,14,TRBV28,CASSDSQGSDTQYF
TRBJ1-1,13,TRBV19,CASQSNRDTEAFF